These T cell receptor beta chains were read from a single sample in a study of post-analysis software for immune sequencing data. TCRdb itself ran the PCR reads through MiXCR, one entry per CDR3 protein. This table holds a few hundred thousand distinct CDR3 sequences, under 55% found once. The specimen was blood. All receptors come from a girl aged 10-17 years with multiple sclerosis. The CDR3 runs from the conserved cysteine through the conserved F or W.

TRBJ1-1,TRBV5-1,CASSLAGGGTEAFF
TRBJ2-7,TRBV4-1,CASSQEEPTYEQYF
TRBJ1-2,TRBV20-1,CSASGQQEYGYTF
-,TRBV2,CASSEDLGFYEQYF
TRBJ2-5,TRBV4-1,CASNQLTGGEETQYF
TRBJ2-7,TRBV29-1,CSARSRGAGQYEQYF
TRBJ2-7,TRBV6-5,CASKSGRTSYEQYF
TRBJ2-1,TRBV4-3,CASSQDRRGGVPQFF
TRBJ2-1,TRBV27,CASSLRGGLAALYNEQFF
TRBJ2-7,TRBV4-3,CASSQGRGNSYEQYF
TRBJ2-2,TRBV4-2,CASSRGAQAGGELFF
TRBJ2-3,TRBV12-3/TRBV12-4,CASSLWKGMTDTQYF
TRBJ2-5,TRBV24-1,CATSDPGQEETQYF
TRBJ2-1,TRBV20-1,CSARSGADVPSSYNEQFF
TRBJ1-2,TRBV7-9,CASSLESYGYTF
TRBJ2-3,TRBV4-3,CASSPEGREGTDTQYF
TRBJ1-2,TRBV29-1,CSVDLRPSVEGYTF
TRBJ1-1,TRBV6-5,CASRYAPEGAAFF
TRBJ2-5,TRBV4-2,CASSQGEQGKETRYF
TRBJ1-5,TRBV15,CATGQGNQPQHF
TRBJ1-2,TRBV11-2,CASSLGAAGNYGYTF
TRBJ2-7,TRBV9,CASSAGLAVPYEQYF
TRBJ1-2,TRBV29-1,CSVDTGDRHYGYTF
TRBJ2-5,TRBV3-1,CASSQGGLASGETQYF
TRBJ1-2,TRBV13,CASRPPTGTSGGYTF
TRBJ2-7,TRBV20-1,CSASDRAYEQYF
-,TRBV5-1,CASSSMVPVETQYF
TRBJ2-1,TRBV24-1,CATSDAGLAGLNEQFF
TRBJ2-7,TRBV12-3/TRBV12-4,CASRPGLAEQYF
TRBJ1-5,TRBV7-9,CASSVEVNQPQHF
TRBJ2-7,TRBV15,CATSRGRGRASEQYF
-,TRBV9,CASSVENGYEQYF
TRBJ2-7,TRBV9,CASSVLGQGDEQYF
TRBJ2-7,TRBV12-3/TRBV12-4,CASSLALSSGSPYEQYF
TRBJ2-6,TRBV7-6,CASSYESHPGTVFSGANVLTF
TRBJ1-5,TRBV5-1,CASSAGQGGNQPQHF
TRBJ1-4,TRBV7-9,CASIEGSLSGKLFF
TRBJ2-7,TRBV6-5,CASSPRVGPDSYEQYF
TRBJ2-5,TRBV20-1,CSASGGAGVETQYF
TRBJ2-7,TRBV2,CASSVQGAYEQYF
TRBJ1-5,TRBV7-2,CASSSRQGSNQPQHF
TRBJ2-3,TRBV6-1,CASSATSARGDTQYF
TRBJ1-5,TRBV7-9,CASSPPGGNQPQHF
TRBJ2-7,TRBV5-1,CASRYYRESSYEQYF
TRBJ1-1,TRBV29-1,CSVEGRLATEAFF
TRBJ2-7,TRBV20-1,CSARVARTYEQYF
TRBJ2-2,TRBV6-6,CASSYSERRAGELFF
TRBJ2-7,TRBV12-3/TRBV12-4,CASSLSEGIHEQYF
TRBJ2-4,TRBV11-2,CASSLSPTKNIQYF
TRBJ2-3,TRBV9,CASSVLASADTQYF
TRBJ1-2,TRBV5-5,CASSPVQGSGYTF
TRBJ2-1,TRBV27,CASSFWGGEQFF
TRBJ2-1,TRBV11-2,CASSLQPLAVYNEQFF
TRBJ2-1,TRBV7-6,CASSHGLEGYNEQFF
-,TRBV4-3,CASSQGARQGSVYEQYF
TRBJ2-3,TRBV28,CASETSGGGTDTQYF
TRBJ2-1,TRBV10-3,CAIKGGVNEQFF
TRBJ2-1,TRBV11-2,CASSASTGGSSFQFF